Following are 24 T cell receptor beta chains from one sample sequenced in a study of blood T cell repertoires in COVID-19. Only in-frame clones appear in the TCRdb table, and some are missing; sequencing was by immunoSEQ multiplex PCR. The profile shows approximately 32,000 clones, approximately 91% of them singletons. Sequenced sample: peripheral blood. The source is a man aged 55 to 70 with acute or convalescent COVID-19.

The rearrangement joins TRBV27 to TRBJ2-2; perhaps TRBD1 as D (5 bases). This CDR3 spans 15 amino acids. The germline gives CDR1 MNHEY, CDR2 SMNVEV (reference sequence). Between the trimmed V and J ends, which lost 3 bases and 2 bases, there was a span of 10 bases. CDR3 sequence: CASSFSTANTGELFF. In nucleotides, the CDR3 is TGTGCCAGCAGTTTTTCGACAGCTAACACCGGGGAGCTGTTTTTT.

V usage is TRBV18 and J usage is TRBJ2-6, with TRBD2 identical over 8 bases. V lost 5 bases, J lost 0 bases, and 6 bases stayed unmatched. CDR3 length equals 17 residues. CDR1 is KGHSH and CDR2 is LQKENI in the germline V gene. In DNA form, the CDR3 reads TGTGCCAGCTCAAGCGTGCTAGCGGGCTCTGGGGCCAACGTCCTGACTTTC. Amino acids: CASSSVLAGSGANVLTF.

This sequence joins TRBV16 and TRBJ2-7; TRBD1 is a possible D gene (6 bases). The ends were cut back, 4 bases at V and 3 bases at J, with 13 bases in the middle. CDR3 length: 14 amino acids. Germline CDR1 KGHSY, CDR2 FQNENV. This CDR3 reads CASSRYGDNYEQYF. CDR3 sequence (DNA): TGTGCCAGCAGCCGATATGGGGACAACTACGAGCAGTACTTC.

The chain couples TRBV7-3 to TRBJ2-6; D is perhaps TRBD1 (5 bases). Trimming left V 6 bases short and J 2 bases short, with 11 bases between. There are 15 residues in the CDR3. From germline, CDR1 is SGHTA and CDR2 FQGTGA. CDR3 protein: CASSPLGAGANVLTF. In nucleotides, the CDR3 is TGTGCCAGCAGTCCCTTAGGGGCTGGGGCCAACGTCCTGACTTTC.

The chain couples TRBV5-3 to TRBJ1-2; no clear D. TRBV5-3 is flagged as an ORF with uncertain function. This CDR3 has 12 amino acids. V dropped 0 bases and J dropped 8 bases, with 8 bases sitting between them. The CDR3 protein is CARSLGAEGYTF. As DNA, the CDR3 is TGTGCCAGAAGCTTGGGCGCCGAGGGCTACACCTTC.

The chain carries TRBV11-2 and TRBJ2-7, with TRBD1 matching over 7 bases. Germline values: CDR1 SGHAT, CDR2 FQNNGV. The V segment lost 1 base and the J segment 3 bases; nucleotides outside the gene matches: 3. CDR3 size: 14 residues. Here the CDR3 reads CASSLVRDSYEQYF. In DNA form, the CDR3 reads TGTGCCAGCAGCTTAGTCCGGGACAGCTACGAGCAGTACTTC.

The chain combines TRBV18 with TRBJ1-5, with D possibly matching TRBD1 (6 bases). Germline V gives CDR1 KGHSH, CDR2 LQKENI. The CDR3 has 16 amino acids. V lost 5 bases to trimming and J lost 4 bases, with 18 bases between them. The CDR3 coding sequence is TGTGCCAGCTCATTACAGGGTATTGGGTTTAATCAGCCCCAGCATTTT. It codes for CASSLQGIGFNQPQHF.

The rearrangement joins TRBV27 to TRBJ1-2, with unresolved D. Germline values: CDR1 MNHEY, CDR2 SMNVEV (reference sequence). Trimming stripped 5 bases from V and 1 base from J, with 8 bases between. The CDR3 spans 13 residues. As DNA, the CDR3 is TGTGCCAGCAGTCCGCGGGATAACTATGGCTACACCTTC. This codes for CASSPRDNYGYTF.

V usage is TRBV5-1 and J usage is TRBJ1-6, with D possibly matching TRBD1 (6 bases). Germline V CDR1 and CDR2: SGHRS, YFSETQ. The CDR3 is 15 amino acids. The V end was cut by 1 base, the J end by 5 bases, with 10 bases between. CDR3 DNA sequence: TGCGCCAGCAGCTTGCGCGCAGGGGATAATTCACCCCTCCACTTT. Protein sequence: CASSLRAGDNSPLHF.

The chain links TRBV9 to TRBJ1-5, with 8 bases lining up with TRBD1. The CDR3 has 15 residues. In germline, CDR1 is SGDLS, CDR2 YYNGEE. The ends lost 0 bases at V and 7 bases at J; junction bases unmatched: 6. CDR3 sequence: CASSVAPTGEQPQHF. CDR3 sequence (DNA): TGTGCCAGCAGCGTAGCACCGACAGGGGAGCAGCCCCAGCATTTT. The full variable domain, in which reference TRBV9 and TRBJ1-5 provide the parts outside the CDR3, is DSGVTQTPKHLITATGQRVTLRCSPRSGDLSVYWYQQSLDQGLQFLIQYYNGEERAKGNILERFSAQQFPDLHSELNLSSLELGDSALYFCASSVAPTGEQPQHFGDGTRLSIL.

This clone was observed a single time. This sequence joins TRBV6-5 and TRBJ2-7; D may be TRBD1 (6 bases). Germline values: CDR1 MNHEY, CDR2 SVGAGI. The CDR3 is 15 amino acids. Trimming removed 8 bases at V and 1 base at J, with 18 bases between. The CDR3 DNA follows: TGTGCCAGCGGATTTTCCGGGACACAGTCCTACGAGCAGTACTTC. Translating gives CASGFSGTQSYEQYF.

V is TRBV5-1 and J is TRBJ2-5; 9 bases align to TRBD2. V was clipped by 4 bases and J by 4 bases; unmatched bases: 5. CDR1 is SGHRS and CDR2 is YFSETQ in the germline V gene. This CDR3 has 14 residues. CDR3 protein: CASSRGLARETQYF. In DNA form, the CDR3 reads TGCGCCAGCAGCCGAGGACTAGCGAGAGAGACCCAGTACTTC.

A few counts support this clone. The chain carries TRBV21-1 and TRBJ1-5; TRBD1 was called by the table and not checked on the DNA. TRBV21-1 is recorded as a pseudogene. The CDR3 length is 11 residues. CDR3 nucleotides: TGTGCCAGCAGCAAGGGCAGGGAAAGACATTTT. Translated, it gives CASSKGRERHF.

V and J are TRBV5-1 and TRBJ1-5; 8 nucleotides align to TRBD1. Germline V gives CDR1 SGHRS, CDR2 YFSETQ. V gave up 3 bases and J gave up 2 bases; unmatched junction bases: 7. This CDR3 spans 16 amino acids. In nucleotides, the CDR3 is TGCGCCAGCAGCTATAACCCGGGACAGGGCAATCAGCCCCAGCATTTT. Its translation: CASSYNPGQGNQPQHF.

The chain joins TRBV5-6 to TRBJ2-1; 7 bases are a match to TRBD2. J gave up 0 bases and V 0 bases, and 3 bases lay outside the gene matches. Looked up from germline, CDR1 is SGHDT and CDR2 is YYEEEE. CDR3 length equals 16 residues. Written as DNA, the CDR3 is TGTGCCAGCAGCTTGGGTGGCGGGAGCTCCTACAATGAGCAGTTCTTC. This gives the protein CASSLGGGSSYNEQFF.

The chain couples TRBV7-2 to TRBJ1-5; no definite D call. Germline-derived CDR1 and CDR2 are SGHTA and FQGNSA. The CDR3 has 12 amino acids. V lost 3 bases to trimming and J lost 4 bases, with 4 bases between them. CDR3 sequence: CASSLENQPQHF. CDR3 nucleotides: TGTGCCAGCAGCTTGGAGAATCAGCCCCAGCATTTT.

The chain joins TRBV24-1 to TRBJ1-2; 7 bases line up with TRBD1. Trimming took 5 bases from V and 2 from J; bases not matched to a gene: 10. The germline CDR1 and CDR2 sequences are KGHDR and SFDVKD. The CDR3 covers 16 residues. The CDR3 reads CATSGGGSAPNYGYTF. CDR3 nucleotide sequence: TGTGCCACCAGTGGAGGGGGCTCAGCCCCAAACTATGGCTACACCTTC.

CDR3 amino acids: CASSSLGQGYNEQFF. DNA for the CDR3: TGTGCCAGCAGTTCCCTGGGACAGGGTTACAATGAGCAGTTCTTC. The chain links TRBV28 to TRBJ2-1, with TRBD1 matching 9 bases. The CDR3 is 15 amino acids. Unmatched junction bases numbered 5, after V lost 4 bases and J lost 4 bases. CDR1 and CDR2 from the germline V gene are MDHEN and SYDVKM.

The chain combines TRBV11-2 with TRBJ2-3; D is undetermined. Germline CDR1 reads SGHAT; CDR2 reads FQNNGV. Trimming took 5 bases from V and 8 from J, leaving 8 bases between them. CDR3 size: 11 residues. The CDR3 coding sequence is TGTGCCAGCAGCCAGATTGCTACGCAGTATTTT. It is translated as CASSQIATQYF.

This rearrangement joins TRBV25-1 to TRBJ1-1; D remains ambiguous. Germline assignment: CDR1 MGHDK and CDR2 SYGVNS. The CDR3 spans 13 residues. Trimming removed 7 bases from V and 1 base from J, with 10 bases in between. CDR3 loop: CASNGGGNTEAFF. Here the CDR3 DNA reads TGTGCCAGCAACGGTGGAGGGAACACTGAAGCTTTCTTT.

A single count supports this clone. The CDR3 here is CASSHMVMDRANGYTF. CDR3 nucleotide sequence: TGCGCCAGCAGCCACATGGTGATGGACAGGGCGAATGGCTACACCTTC. The chain employs TRBV4-3 and TRBJ1-2; 8 nucleotides match TRBD1. V gave up 3 bases and J gave up 6 bases; unmatched junction bases: 12. The CDR3 covers 16 residues. CDR1 LGHNA and CDR2 YSLEER come from the germline V gene.

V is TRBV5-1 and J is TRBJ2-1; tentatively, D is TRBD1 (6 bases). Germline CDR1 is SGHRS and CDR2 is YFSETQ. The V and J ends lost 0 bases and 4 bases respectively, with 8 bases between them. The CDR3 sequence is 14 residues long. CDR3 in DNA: TGCGCCAGCAGCTTGGGGACAGTTTACAATGAGCAGTTCTTC. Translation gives CASSLGTVYNEQFF. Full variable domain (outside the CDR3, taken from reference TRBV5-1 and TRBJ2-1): KAGVTQTPRYLIKTRGQQVTLSCSPISGHRSVSWYQQTPGQGLQFLFEYFSETQRNKGNFPGRFSGRQFSNSRSEMNVSTLELGDSALYLCASSLGTVYNEQFFGPGTRLTVL.

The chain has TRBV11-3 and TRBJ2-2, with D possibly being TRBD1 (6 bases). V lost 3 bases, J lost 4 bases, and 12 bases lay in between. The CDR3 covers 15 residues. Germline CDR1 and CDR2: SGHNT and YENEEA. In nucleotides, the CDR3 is TGTGCCAGCAGCTTCAGGCGAGGGGGCACCGGGGAGCTGTTTTTT. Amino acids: CASSFRRGGTGELFF. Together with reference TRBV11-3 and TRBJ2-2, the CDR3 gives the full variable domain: EAGVVQSPRYKIIEKKQPVAFWCNPISGHNTLYWYLQNLGQGPELLIRYENEEAVDDSQLPKDRFSAERLKGVDSTLKIQPAELGDSAVYLCASSFRRGGTGELFFGEGSRLTVL.

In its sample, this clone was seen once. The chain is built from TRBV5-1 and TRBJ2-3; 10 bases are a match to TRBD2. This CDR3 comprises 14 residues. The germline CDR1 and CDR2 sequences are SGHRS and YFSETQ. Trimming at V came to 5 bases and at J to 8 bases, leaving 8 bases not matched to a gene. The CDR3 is CASRGTSAAGTQYF. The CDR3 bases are TGCGCCAGCAGAGGGACTAGCGCGGCTGGTACGCAGTATTTT. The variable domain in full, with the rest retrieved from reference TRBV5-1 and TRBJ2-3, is KAGVTQTPRYLIKTRGQQVTLSCSPISGHRSVSWYQQTPGQGLQFLFEYFSETQRNKGNFPGRFSGRQFSNSRSEMNVSTLELGDSALYLCASRGTSAAGTQYFGPGTRLTVL.